This T cell receptor beta chain was observed in a study of cytomegalovirus exposure and HLA in healthy donors. Overall study findings and caveats: The authors listed around 150 TCR beta chains as cytomegalovirus-associated.

The data were produced by immunoSEQ multiplex PCR, yet TCRdb's version contains in-frame clones alone and is incomplete. The profile shows about 330,000 clones, 86% of them singletons. Germline V gene lookup returns CDR1 KGHSH and CDR2 LQKENI. Trimming removed 2 bases from V and 2 bases from J, with 15 bases in between. The CDR3 consists of 17 residues. There are a few counts of this clone. The antigen is not known. The sample was PBMCs. J is TRBJ2-2 and V is TRBV18; D call uncertain. This receptor was taken from a woman under 30 in good health and CMV-seronegative. CDR3 region: CASSPTAVPINTGELFF. The DNA of the CDR3 is TGTGCCAGCTCACCAACCGCAGTTCCGATTAACACCGGGGAGCTGTTTTTT.